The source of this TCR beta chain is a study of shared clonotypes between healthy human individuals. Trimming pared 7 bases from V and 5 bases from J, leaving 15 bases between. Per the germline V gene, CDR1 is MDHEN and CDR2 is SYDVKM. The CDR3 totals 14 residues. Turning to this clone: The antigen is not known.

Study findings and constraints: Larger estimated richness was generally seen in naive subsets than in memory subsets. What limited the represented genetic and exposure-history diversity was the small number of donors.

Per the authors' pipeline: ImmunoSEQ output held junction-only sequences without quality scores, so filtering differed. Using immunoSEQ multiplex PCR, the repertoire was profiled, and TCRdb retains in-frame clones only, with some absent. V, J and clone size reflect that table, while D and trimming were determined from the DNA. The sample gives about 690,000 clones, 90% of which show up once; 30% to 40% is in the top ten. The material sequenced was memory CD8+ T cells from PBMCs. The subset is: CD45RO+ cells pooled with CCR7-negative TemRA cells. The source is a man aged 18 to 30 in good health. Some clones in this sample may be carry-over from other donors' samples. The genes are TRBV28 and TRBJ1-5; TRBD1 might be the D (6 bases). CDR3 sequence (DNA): TGTGCCAGCAATGGGGATTGGACAGATCAGCCCCAGCATTTT. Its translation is CASNGDWTDQPQHF.